These T cell receptor beta chains were read from a single sample in a study of blood T cell repertoires in COVID-19. Data came from immunoSEQ multiplex PCR; TCRdb stores just in-frame clones and leaves some out. The table records around 68,000 clones, 65% to 90% of them present only once. Source material: peripheral blood. The receptor set was obtained from a man older than 75 with acute or convalescent COVID-19. Both conserved end residues are part of each CDR3. Each record gives: V gene, J gene, clone size, D gene, CDR3 DNA, CDR3 protein. A D gene is named only where the DNA matches it firmly. Size is stated for part of the rows, as once, few or many counts, or as a class when the clone is expanded.

>TRBV7-2|TRBJ1-3|NA|TRBD1
TGTGCCAGCAGCTTGACAGGGAGGGGAAACACCATATATTTT
CASSLTGRGNTIYF
>TRBV12-3/TRBV12-4|TRBJ2-2|NA|NA
TGTGCCATCCGGGCCGGGGAGCTGTTTTTT
CAIRAGELFF
>TRBV3-1/TRBV3-2|TRBJ1-1|NA|NA
TGTGCCAGCAGCCAACAACACAGGGCGAACACTGAAGCTTTCTTT
CASSQQHRANTEAFF
>TRBV2|TRBJ2-2|once|TRBD1
TGTGCCAGCAGTACAGGACAGGGGGCCACCGGGGAGCTGTTTTTT
CASSTGQGATGELFF
>TRBV11-2|TRBJ1-2|few|NA
TGTGCCAGCAGCAACCCACGGGGGGGATTTACCAACTATGGCTACACCTTC
CASSNPRGGFTNYGYTF
>TRBV20-1|TRBJ2-7|NA|TRBD1
TGCAGTGCTAGTAGGGACAGGGGGGGTGAGCAGTACTTC
CSASRDRGGEQYF
>TRBV5-4|TRBJ1-6|NA|TRBD1
TGTGCCAGCAGCTTGGCGGGGACAGGGTCGTCACCCCTCCACTTT
CASSLAGTGSSPLHF
>TRBV18|TRBJ1-1|once|NA
TGTGCCAGCTCACCCTTCGGACAGACGAACACTGAAGCTTTCTTT
CASSPFGQTNTEAFF
>TRBV19|TRBJ1-2|NA|TRBD1
TGTGCCAGCCGGAGTTGGACAGGGGTCACCTATGGCTACACCTTC
CASRSWTGVTYGYTF
>TRBV29-1|TRBJ2-5|NA|TRBD1
TGCAGCGTTGCGCGCCGGGACAGGGGCCAAGAGACCCAGTACTTC
CSVARRDRGQETQYF
>TRBV2|TRBJ1-4|once|NA
TGTGCCAGCAGTGTTACAGGGTTTAATGAAAAACTGTTTTTT
CASSVTGFNEKLFF
>TRBV5-4|TRBJ1-4|few|NA
TGTGCCAGCAGCTTAAGTCCGGGTGAAAAACTGTTTTTT
CASSLSPGEKLFF
>TRBV4-3|TRBJ1-2|NA|NA
TGCGCCAGCAGCCAAGATGGGACTACTAGTGGCTACACCTTC
CASSQDGTTSGYTF
>TRBV7-8|TRBJ2-5|NA|TRBD2
TGTGCCAGCAGTCACATATATAGCGGGAGTGGGAAGACCCAGTACTTC
CASSHIYSGSGKTQYF
>TRBV11-2|TRBJ2-1|NA|NA
TGTGCCAGCAGCTTAACAGTGTGGAGGTACAATGAGCAGTTCTTC
CASSLTVWRYNEQFF
>TRBV7-2|TRBJ1-2|NA|TRBD1
TGTGCCAGCAGCTTGGGACAGGCCGGCGTAGAGCACACCTTC
CASSLGQAGVEHTF
>TRBV11-3|TRBJ2-3|NA|NA
TGTGCCAGCAGCCTAGGAACGGGAGATACGCAGTATTTT
CASSLGTGDTQYF
>TRBV3-1/TRBV3-2|TRBJ2-2|NA|TRBD2
TGTGCCAGCAGCCCCCGGGAGCGGGAGGTCGTTCGAGCCGGGGAGCTGTTTTTT
CASSPREREVVRAGELFF
>TRBV2|TRBJ2-4|NA|NA
TGTGCCAGCGAGCCTAGGCTAGCCAAAAACATTCAGTACTTC
CASEPRLAKNIQYF
>TRBV7-2|TRBJ2-5|NA|NA
TGTGCCAGCAGCCCTCGGGTTACCCAGTACTTC
CASSPRVTQYF
>TRBV20-1|TRBJ1-5|NA|TRBD1
TGCAGTGCTAGTCCGGGACAGGGAAGTCAGCCCCAGCATTTT
CSASPGQGSQPQHF
>TRBV24-1|TRBJ2-3|NA|NA
TGTGCCACTAGGGGGGGAACAGATACGCAGTATTTT
CATRGGTDTQYF
>TRBV12-3/TRBV12-4|TRBJ1-1|NA|TRBD1
TGTGCCAGCAGTCCCAGGGGGCTGGGTGAAGCTTTCTTT
CASSPRGLGEAFF
>TRBV7-2|TRBJ2-5|NA|TRBD2
TGTGCCAGCAGCTCAGACGGGACTAGCGACCAAGAGACCCAGTACTTC
CASSSDGTSDQETQYF
>TRBV5-1|TRBJ1-2|NA|TRBD1
TGCGCCAGCAGCACGGGACAGTCCTATGGCTACACCTTC
CASSTGQSYGYTF
>TRBV5-1|TRBJ2-5|NA|NA
TGCGCCAGCAGCTTGGCCTCGGGGAGGAGTCAACAAGAGACCCAGTACTTC
CASSLASGRSQQETQYF